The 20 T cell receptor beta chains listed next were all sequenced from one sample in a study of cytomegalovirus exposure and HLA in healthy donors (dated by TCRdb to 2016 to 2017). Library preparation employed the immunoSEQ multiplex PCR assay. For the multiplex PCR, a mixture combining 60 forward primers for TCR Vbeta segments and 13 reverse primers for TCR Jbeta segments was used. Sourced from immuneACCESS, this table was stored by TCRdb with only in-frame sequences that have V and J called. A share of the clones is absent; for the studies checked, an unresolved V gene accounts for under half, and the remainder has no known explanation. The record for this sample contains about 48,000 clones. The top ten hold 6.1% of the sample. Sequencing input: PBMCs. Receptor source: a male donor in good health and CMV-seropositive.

This CDR3 is CASSQHSGLAGGVNEQFF. In DNA form, the CDR3 reads TGTGCCAGCAGCCAACACTCGGGACTAGCGGGGGGAGTGAATGAGCAGTTCTTC. This chain uses TRBV4-2 with TRBJ2-1, with TRBD2 matching 15 bases. The CDR3 consists of 18 residues. After removal of 2 bases from V and 7 bases from J, the junction contained 9 bases not matched to a gene. Germline CDR1 is LGHNA and CDR2 is YNFKEQ.

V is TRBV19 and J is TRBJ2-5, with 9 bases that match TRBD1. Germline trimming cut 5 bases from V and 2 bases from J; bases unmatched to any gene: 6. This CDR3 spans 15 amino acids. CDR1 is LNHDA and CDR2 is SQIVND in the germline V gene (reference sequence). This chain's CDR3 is CASSGPTGGQETQYF. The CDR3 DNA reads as TGTGCCAGTAGTGGTCCGACAGGGGGGCAAGAGACCCAGTACTTC. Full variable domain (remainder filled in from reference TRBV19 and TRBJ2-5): DGGITQSPKYLFRKEGQNVTLSCEQNLNHDAMYWYRQDPGQGLRLIYYSQIVNDFQKGDIAEGYSVSREKKESFPLTVTSAQKNPTAFYLCASSGPTGGQETQYFGPGTRLLVL.

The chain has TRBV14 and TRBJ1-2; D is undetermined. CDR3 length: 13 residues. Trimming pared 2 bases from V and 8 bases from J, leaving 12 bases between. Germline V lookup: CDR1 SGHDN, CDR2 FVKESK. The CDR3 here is CASSQRRGLGYTF. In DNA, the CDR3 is TGTGCCAGCAGCCAAAGGAGAGGGTTAGGCTACACCTTC.

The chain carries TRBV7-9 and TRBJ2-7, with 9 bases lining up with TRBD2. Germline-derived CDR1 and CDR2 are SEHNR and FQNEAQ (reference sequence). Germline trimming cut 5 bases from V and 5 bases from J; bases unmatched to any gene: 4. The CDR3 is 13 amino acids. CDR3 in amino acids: CASSIAGGNEQYF. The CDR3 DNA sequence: TGTGCCAGCAGCATTGCGGGGGGGAACGAGCAGTACTTC. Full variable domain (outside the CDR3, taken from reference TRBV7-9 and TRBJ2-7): DTGVSQNPRHKITKRGQNVTFRCDPISEHNRLYWYRQTLGQGPEFLTYFQNEAQLEKSRLLSDRFSAERPKGSFSTLEIQRTEQGDSAMYLCASSIAGGNEQYFGPGTRLTVT.

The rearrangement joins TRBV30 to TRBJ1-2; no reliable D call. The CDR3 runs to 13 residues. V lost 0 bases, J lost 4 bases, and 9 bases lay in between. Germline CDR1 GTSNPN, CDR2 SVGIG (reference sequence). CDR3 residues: CAWSVEAGYGYTF. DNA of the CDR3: TGTGCCTGGAGTGTGGAGGCCGGCTATGGCTACACCTTC.

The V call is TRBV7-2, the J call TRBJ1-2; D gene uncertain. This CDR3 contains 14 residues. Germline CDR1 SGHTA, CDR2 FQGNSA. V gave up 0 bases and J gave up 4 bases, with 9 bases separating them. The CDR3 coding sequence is TGTGCCAGCAGCTTAGCGAGGGTTGGCTATGGCTACACCTTC. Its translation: CASSLARVGYGYTF.

The CDR3 region is CASSPDTQLSYEQYF. In DNA, the CDR3 is TGTGCCAGCAGCCCTGACACCCAACTCTCCTACGAGCAGTACTTC. The rearrangement uses TRBV7-9 and TRBJ2-7; D gene uncertain. Germline loops: CDR1 SEHNR, CDR2 FQNEAQ (reference sequence). Trimming cost V 5 bases and J 0 bases, with 14 bases left between them. CDR3 length: 15 amino acids. The full variable domain, completed using reference TRBV7-9 and TRBJ2-7, is DTGVSQNPRHKITKRGQNVTFRCDPISEHNRLYWYRQTLGQGPEFLTYFQNEAQLEKSRLLSDRFSAERPKGSFSTLEIQRTEQGDSAMYLCASSPDTQLSYEQYFGPGTRLTVT.

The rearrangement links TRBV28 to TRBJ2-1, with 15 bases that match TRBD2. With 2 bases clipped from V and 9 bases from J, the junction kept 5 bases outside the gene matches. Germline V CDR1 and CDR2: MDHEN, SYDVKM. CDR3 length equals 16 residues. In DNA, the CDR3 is TGTGCCAGCAGTTTAGGACTAGCGGGGGGGCCCAGTGAGCAGTTCTTC. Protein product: CASSLGLAGGPSEQFF.

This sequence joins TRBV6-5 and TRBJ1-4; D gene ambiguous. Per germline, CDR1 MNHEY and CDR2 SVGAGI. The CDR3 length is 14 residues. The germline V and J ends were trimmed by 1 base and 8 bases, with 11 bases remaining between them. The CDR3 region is CASSYFGVGEKLFF. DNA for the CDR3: TGTGCCAGCAGTTACTTCGGGGTTGGGGAAAAACTGTTTTTT.

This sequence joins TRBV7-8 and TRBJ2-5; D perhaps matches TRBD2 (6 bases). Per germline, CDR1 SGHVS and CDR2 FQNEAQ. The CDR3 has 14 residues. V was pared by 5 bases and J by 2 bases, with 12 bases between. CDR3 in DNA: TGTGCCAGCAGCCCACGGGACTTACAAGAGACCCAGTACTTC. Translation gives CASSPRDLQETQYF.

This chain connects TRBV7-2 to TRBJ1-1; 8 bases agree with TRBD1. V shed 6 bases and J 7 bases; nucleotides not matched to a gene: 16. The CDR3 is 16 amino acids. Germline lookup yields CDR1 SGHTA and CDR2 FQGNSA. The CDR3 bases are TGTGCCAGCAGACCTTACAGCGTGACAGGGGCCAATGAAGCTTTCTTT. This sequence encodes CASRPYSVTGANEAFF.

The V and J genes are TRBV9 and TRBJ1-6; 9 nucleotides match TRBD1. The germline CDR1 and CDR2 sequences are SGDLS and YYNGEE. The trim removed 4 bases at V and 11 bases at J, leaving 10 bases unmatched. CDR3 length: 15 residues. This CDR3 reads CASSPGGTGNAPLHF. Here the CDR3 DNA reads TGTGCCAGCAGCCCCGGGGGGACAGGGAATGCACCCCTCCACTTT.

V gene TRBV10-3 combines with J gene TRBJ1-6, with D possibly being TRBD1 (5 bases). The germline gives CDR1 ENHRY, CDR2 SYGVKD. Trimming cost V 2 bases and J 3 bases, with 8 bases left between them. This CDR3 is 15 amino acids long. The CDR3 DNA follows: TGTGCCATCAGTGAGGGAGGGGACTATAATTCACCCCTCCACTTT. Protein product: CAISEGGDYNSPLHF.

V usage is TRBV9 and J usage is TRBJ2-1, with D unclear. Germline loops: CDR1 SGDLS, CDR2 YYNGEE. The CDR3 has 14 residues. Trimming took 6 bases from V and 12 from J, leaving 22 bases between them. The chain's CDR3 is CASNHPTLNPGQFF. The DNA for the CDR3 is TGTGCCAGCAACCACCCTACGCTGAATCCGGGGCAGTTCTTC.

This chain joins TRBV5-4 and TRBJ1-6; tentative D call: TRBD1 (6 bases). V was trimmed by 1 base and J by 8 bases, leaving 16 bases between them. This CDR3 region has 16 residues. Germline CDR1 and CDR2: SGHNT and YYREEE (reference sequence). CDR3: CASSLPTTQGDSPLHF. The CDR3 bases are TGTGCCAGCAGCTTGCCGACGACACAGGGAGATTCACCCCTCCACTTT.

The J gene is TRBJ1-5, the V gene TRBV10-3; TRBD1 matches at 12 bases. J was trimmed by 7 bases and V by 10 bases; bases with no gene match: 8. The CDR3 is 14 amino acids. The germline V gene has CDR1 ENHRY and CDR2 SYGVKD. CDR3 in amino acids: CATSGQGARQPQHF. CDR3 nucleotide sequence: TGTGCCACGTCGGGACAGGGGGCTCGGCAGCCCCAGCATTTT.

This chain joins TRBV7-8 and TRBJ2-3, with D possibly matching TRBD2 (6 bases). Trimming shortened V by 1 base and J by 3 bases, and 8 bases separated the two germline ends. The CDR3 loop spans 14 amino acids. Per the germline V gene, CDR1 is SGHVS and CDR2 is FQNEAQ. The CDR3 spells CASSLGGTTDTQYF. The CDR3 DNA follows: TGTGCCAGCAGCTTAGGAGGGACTACAGATACGCAGTATTTT.

CDR3: CSARSEGTQYF. DNA for the CDR3: TGCAGTGCGAGGTCGGAAGGAACGCAGTATTTT. The rearrangement joins TRBV20-1 to TRBJ2-3; D gene ambiguous. The CDR3 length is 11 residues. V lost 6 bases to trimming and J lost 9 bases, with 13 bases between them. Looked up from germline, CDR1 is DFQATT and CDR2 is SNEGSKA (reference sequence).

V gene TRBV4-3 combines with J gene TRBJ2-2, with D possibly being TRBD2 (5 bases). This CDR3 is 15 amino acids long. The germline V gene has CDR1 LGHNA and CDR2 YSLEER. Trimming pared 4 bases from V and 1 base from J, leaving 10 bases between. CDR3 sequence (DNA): TGCGCCAGCAGCCCCAGCCGGGGGAACACCGGGGAGCTGTTTTTT. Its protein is CASSPSRGNTGELFF.

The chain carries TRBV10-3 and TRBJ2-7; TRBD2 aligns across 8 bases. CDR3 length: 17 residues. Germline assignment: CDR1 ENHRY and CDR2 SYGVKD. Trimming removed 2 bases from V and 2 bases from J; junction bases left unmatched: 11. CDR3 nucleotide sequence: TGTGCCATCAGTGAGAGAAGGGGCGGGGGGTACGCCTACGAGCAGTACTTC. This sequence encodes CAISERRGGGYAYEQYF.